This T cell receptor beta chain was sequenced for a study of CD8+ T cells in alopecia areata (dated 2018 in TCRdb). About the full investigation: Treated patients were enrolled in an open-label pilot trial of oral tofacitinib at 5 to 10 mg twice daily for moderate-to-severe alopecia areata. Biopsies were taken from tofacitinib-treated patients at baseline and at 4 and 24 weeks of treatment, and a later scalp biopsy was taken in several of the tofacitinib-treated patients. Scalp clonality was compared across normal scalp (n=4), patchy alopecia areata scalp (n=8), and alopecia totalis/universalis scalp (n=8). Amplification of TCRbeta CDR3 regions was done by immunoSEQ multiplex PCR using 35 Vbeta forward primers and 13 Jbeta reverse primers. In humans, TCRbeta sequencing was performed on scalp tissue and on sorted CD4+ and CD8+ peripheral blood T cells from healthy controls and from patients with patchy or totalis/universalis alopecia areata. To study T cell clonal expansion in alopecia areata, the researchers applied high-throughput TCRbeta sequencing to both the C3H/HeJ mouse model and human patients. Patients received tofacitinib for 6 to 18 months and were then followed off drug for 6 months to check for delayed response and recurrence. RNA was obtained with the PAXgene miRNA kit for fixed scalp, the miRNeasy kit for PBMCs, and the RNeasy kit for mouse skin. Points the paper makes about the study in general: Compared with normal scalp, lesional scalp had higher clonality and more expanded CD8+ clones, particularly in alopecia totalis/universalis, a pattern that suggests antigenic drive. TCR sequences shared between patients were less clear than in mice, possibly partly because of HLA diversity in the patient population. Unlike mouse skin, where gammadelta T cells dominate, normal human skin contains resident alphabeta T cells that get sequenced too, which complicates analysis of the scalp TCR repertoire.

V and J are trimmed by 1 base and 3 bases, and the gene matches miss 14 bases of the junction. From cysteine to phenylalanine, the CDR3 is 20 amino acids long. CDR3 DNA only is kept here, 60 bases in frame from base 1. Library construction relied on the immunoSEQ multiplex PCR assay. For TCR sequencing, RNA was extracted from every sample and reverse transcribed into cDNA to serve as template. First-strand cDNA was synthesized using SuperScript III with a 2:1 mix of oligo-dT and random hexamers. A synthetic immune receptor repertoire was used to gauge amplification bias, and whatever bias remained was removed computationally. From the authors' description of their analysis: Raw reads were preprocessed for error removal, and CDR3 was defined according to IMGT conventions as running from the conserved cysteine to phenylalanine. To get clonality, Shannon entropy was normalized by log2 of the number of productive unique TCRs and the result was subtracted from 1. Whether each scalp clone was CD4 or CD8 was inferred by checking scalp TCRbeta sequences against the CD4 and CD8 repertoires from sorted blood. TCRdb obtained this table from immuneACCESS and retained in-frame rearrangements with V and J assigned. These tables miss some clones; where compared with another copy, unresolved V genes account for less than half of the shortfall, and the remainder is unexplained. That table gives V, J and clone size, and the DNA gave D and trimming. In this sample the table shows roughly 130,000 clones, roughly 61% of which occur a single time. 3.5% to 5% of the sample rests with the top ten.

This clone was counted only a few times. Its antigen is currently not known. It has no much larger one-base neighbor in the sample; base qualities were not kept. The time point label, as the study defines it: baseline before oral tofacitinib. Lesional scalp punch biopsies and peripheral blood were collected from alopecia areata patients. PBMCs were separated by density centrifugation and stained for CD3, CD4 and CD8, after which CD4+ and CD8+ T cells were sorted on a FACSAria. The chain uses TRBV23-1 and TRBJ2-2, with TRBD2 matching 10 junction bases. TRBV23-1 is flagged as an ORF with uncertain function. The receptor comes from a human donor with alopecia areata. This specimen consisted of CD4+ T cells sorted from blood, obtained at week 0. The sequenced DNA: TGCGCCAGCAGTCAATACCCGAGACAGGGACTAGCGTACGACACCGGGGAGCTGTTTTTT. It translates as CASSQYPRQGLAYDTGELFF.